This TCR beta chain emerged from a study of long-term antiretroviral therapy in people with HIV. V lost 3 bases and J 2 bases, leaving 10 bases between the germline ends. The CDR3 spans 14 residues. Germline CDR1 SGHRS, CDR2 YFSETQ. With respect to this clone: Antigen unknown.

Points from the study as a whole: Clonotypes expanded prior to ART showed repertoire dominance at all sampled time points.

A v3.0 immunoSEQ assay was performed at survey level. Assay used: immunoSEQ multiplex PCR; TCRdb lists only in-frame clones, some missing. This table holds about 20,000 clones, under 85% found once. The receptor was isolated from a woman between 50 and 59 years old with HIV. V and J are TRBV5-1 and TRBJ2-3, with D perhaps given as TRBD1 or TRBD2 (6 bases each). Material: unsorted PBMCs, obtained about 2.4 years before starting antiretroviral therapy. The CDR3 here is CASSSGGPTDTQYF. CDR3 bases: TGCGCCAGCAGCTCCGGGGGCCCCACAGATACGCAGTATTTT.